A single sample gave rise to the 26 T cell receptor beta chains below, sequenced in a study of CD8 T cells in ankylosing spondylitis. MiXCR was run by TCRdb on the 5' RACE reads, yielding one entry per CDR3 protein. The repertoire consists of around 340,000 distinct CDR3 sequences, with roughly 14% occurring once and the leading ten covering approximately 1%. Sequencing input: blood, either unsorted or a sorted T cell fraction (not recorded which). Every receptor here comes from a male donor with ankylosing spondylitis or in good health (not recorded which).

This clonotype was found a few times. V usage is TRBV7-2 and J usage is TRBJ2-5, with D possibly matching TRBD1 (5 bases). This CDR3 is built from 13 residues. V gave up 2 bases and J gave up 5 bases, with 9 bases separating them. Germline CDR1 SGHTA, CDR2 FQGNSA. The CDR3 DNA reads TGTGCCAGCAGCTTACAGGGTATTGAGACCCAGTACTTC. It codes for CASSLQGIETQYF.

The chain couples TRBV12-3 or TRBV12-4 to TRBJ1-5; TRBD1 matches at 7 bases. CDR3 length: 14 residues. V was clipped by 2 bases and J by 7 bases; unmatched bases: 5. The CDR3 protein is CASSLTTGEQPQHF. In DNA form, the CDR3 reads TGTGCCAGCAGTTTAACAACAGGGGAGCAGCCCCAGCATTTT.

This clonotype was seen more than once but under ten times. The V and J genes are TRBV19 and TRBJ1-2; tentatively, D is TRBD1 (6 bases). The CDR3 covers 13 residues. V dropped 7 bases and J dropped 6 bases, with 15 bases sitting between them. Germline CDR1 reads LNHDA; CDR2 reads SQIVND (reference sequence). Here the CDR3 reads CASTNPGVDGYTF. As DNA, the CDR3 is TGTGCCAGTACTAACCCAGGGGTGGATGGCTACACCTTC.

The chain uses TRBV25-1 and TRBJ2-2; D is unresolved. This CDR3 has 12 amino acids. The ends were cut back, 6 bases at V and 3 bases at J, with 5 bases in the middle. Germline CDR1 and CDR2: MGHDK and SYGVNS. CDR3 region: CASSGYTGELFF. DNA for the CDR3: TGTGCCAGCAGCGGGTACACCGGGGAGCTGTTTTTT.

The V gene is TRBV3-1, the J gene TRBJ2-1; TRBD2 might be the D (6 bases). The V end was cut by 2 bases, the J end by 10 bases, with 9 bases between. This CDR3 comprises 12 residues. Germline CDR1 reads LGHDT; CDR2 reads YNNKEL (reference sequence). CDR3 loop: CASSQSGLEQFF. The CDR3 DNA reads TGTGCCAGCAGCCAATCCGGACTAGAGCAGTTCTTC.

V is TRBV4-1 and J is TRBJ2-5; 8 nucleotides line up with TRBD2. CDR1 MGHRA and CDR2 YSYEKL come from the germline V gene. With 1 base clipped from V and 11 bases from J, the junction kept 3 bases outside the gene matches. The CDR3 is 12 amino acids. DNA of the CDR3: TGCGCCAGCAGCCAAGTAGGCGGGGGGCAGTACTTC. Protein: CASSQVGGGQYF.

This chain connects TRBV4-1 to TRBJ2-1; D might be TRBD2 (5 bases). The CDR3 extends over 13 amino acids. Trimming pared 5 bases from V and 10 bases from J, leaving 15 bases between. CDR1 and CDR2 from the germline V gene are MGHRA and YSYEKL. The CDR3 DNA is TGCGCCAGCAGCGGCGGACTTTACGGGGAGCAGTTCTTC. This gives the protein CASSGGLYGEQFF.

This clonotype was counted a few times. This chain joins TRBV27 and TRBJ1-1; maybe TRBD1 (5 bases). The CDR3 has 13 residues. Germline V gives CDR1 MNHEY, CDR2 SMNVEV (reference sequence). V lost 3 bases to trimming and J lost 5 bases, with 10 bases between them. The CDR3: CASSFSTETEAFF. The CDR3 DNA reads TGTGCCAGCAGTTTTTCGACAGAAACTGAAGCTTTCTTT.

This clonotype showed up just once. V is TRBV25-1 and J is TRBJ1-4, with D possibly TRBD1 on 6 matching bases. The V gene lost 2 bases and the J gene lost 5 bases, with 12 bases spanning the gap. Per germline, CDR1 MGHDK and CDR2 SYGVNS. The CDR3 length is 15 residues. CDR3 nucleotides: TGTGCCAGCAGTGAAAGGCCGGGGGCCAATGAAAAACTGTTTTTT. It yields the protein CASSERPGANEKLFF.

This clonotype was recorded a few times. V and J are TRBV7-9 and TRBJ2-1; D ambiguous. The germline CDR1 and CDR2 sequences are SEHNR and FQNEAQ (reference sequence). The CDR3 is made up of 12 amino acids. V was trimmed by 5 bases and J by 10 bases, leaving 12 bases between them. The DNA of the CDR3 is TGTGCCAGCAGCCCTAAAGACGGAGAGCAGTTCTTC. It encodes CASSPKDGEQFF.

The rearrangement links TRBV18 to TRBJ1-5; 11 nucleotides match TRBD1. Per the germline V gene, CDR1 is KGHSH and CDR2 is LQKENI. This CDR3 comprises 14 residues. Germline trimming cut 4 bases from V and 7 bases from J; bases unmatched to any gene: 3. The CDR3 DNA is TGTGCCAGCTCACGGGACAGGGGGGCCCAGCCCCAGCATTTT. Translated: CASSRDRGAQPQHF.

The chain recombines TRBV27 with TRBJ2-3; 8 nucleotides line up with TRBD2. From germline, CDR1 is MNHEY and CDR2 SMNVEV (reference sequence). This CDR3 contains 16 residues. Germline trimming cut 8 bases from V and 3 bases from J; bases unmatched to any gene: 13. The CDR3 DNA reads TGTGCCAGCGGGGGGTTTCGGGGGGGCCGGACAGATACGCAGTATTTT. Translating gives CASGGFRGGRTDTQYF.

This chain connects TRBV19 to TRBJ1-1, with 9 bases that match TRBD1. The CDR3 is 14 residues long. Trimming removed 7 bases from V and 5 bases from J; junction bases left unmatched: 8. Germline-derived CDR1 and CDR2 are LNHDA and SQIVND (reference sequence). CDR3 amino acids: CASTPQGAGTEAFF. CDR3 DNA sequence: TGTGCCAGTACCCCACAGGGGGCTGGGACTGAAGCTTTCTTT.

This clonotype was seen only a few times. The V call is TRBV20-1, the J call TRBJ2-3; TRBD2 matches 7 bases. Germline V gene lookup returns CDR1 DFQATT and CDR2 SNEGSKA (reference sequence). V lost 3 bases and J lost 2; bases outside the gene matches: 5. The CDR3 totals 14 residues. The CDR3 DNA follows: TGCAGTGCTAGGGGCGGGAGCGCCACAGATACGCAGTATTTT. It is translated as CSARGGSATDTQYF.

V is TRBV19 and J is TRBJ2-7; 8 nucleotides agree with TRBD1. This CDR3 has 17 residues. V was pared by 3 bases and J by 5 bases, with 15 bases of the junction left unmatched. From germline, CDR1 is LNHDA and CDR2 SQIVND (reference sequence). CDR3 bases: TGTGCCAGTAGTATGTCAGGGGGCCCACGCCAACCACACGAGCAGTACTTC. It codes for CASSMSGGPRQPHEQYF. Full variable domain (outside the CDR3, taken from reference TRBV19 and TRBJ2-7): DGGITQSPKYLFRKEGQNVTLSCEQNLNHDAMYWYRQDPGQGLRLIYYSQIVNDFQKGDIAEGYSVSREKKESFPLTVTSAQKNPTAFYLCASSMSGGPRQPHEQYFGPGTRLTVT.

This clonotype has a handful of counts. The CDR3 here is CATSVTSGGNNEQFF. The CDR3 coding sequence is TGTGCCACCAGCGTTACTAGCGGGGGGAACAATGAGCAGTTCTTC. This chain links TRBV15 with TRBJ2-1; 12 nucleotides match TRBD2. This CDR3 is 15 amino acids long. Germline V gives CDR1 LNHNV, CDR2 YYDKDF (reference sequence). The J segment lost 5 bases and the V segment lost 5 bases, leaving 4 bases of the junction unmatched. Combining the CDR3 with reference TRBV15 and TRBJ2-1 gives the whole variable domain DAMVIQNPRYQVTQFGKPVTLSCSQTLNHNVMYWYQQKSSQAPKLLFHYYDKDFNNEADTPDNFQSRRPNTSFCFLDIRSPGLGDTAMYLCATSVTSGGNNEQFFGPGTRLTVL.

This chain uses TRBV3-1 with TRBJ1-2; 8 bases align to TRBD1. Trimming removed 2 bases from V and 4 bases from J; junction bases left unmatched: 6. The CDR3 sequence is 15 residues long. CDR1 and CDR2 from the germline V gene are LGHDT and YNNKEL (reference sequence). The chain's CDR3 is CASSQPGGGSYGYTF. DNA of the CDR3: TGTGCCAGCAGCCAACCAGGGGGCGGAAGCTATGGCTACACCTTC.

This clonotype occurred a few times. One end of the junction fails to match germline, which may point to a read error. V and J are TRBV28 and TRBJ1-2, with D tentatively TRBD1 (5 bases). CDR3 length: 11 amino acids. The V gene's germline CDR1 is MDHEN and CDR2 SYDVKM. The CDR3 loop reads CASSLLGTLYF. CDR3 in DNA: TGTGCCAGCAGTTTACTTGGGACCCTTTACTTC.

V gene TRBV15 combines with J gene TRBJ2-1; possibly TRBD1 for D (6 bases). The V and J ends lost 5 bases and 7 bases respectively, with 21 bases between them. Germline V gives CDR1 LNHNV, CDR2 YYDKDF (reference sequence). CDR3 length equals 16 residues. CDR3 in DNA: TGTGCCACCAGCTCCCGGGGTGGGGGAAGGGGGAATGAGCAGTTCTTC. This sequence encodes CATSSRGGGRGNEQFF.

Only a few counts were recorded for this clonotype. The V call is TRBV6-1, the J call TRBJ2-1, with D maybe TRBD2 (5 bases). This CDR3 is 14 amino acids long. V shed 6 bases and J shed 7 bases, with 16 bases lying between them. The germline V gene has CDR1 MNHNS and CDR2 SASEGT. CDR3 sequence reads: CASRDRDPLNEQFF. The CDR3 nucleotides are TGTGCCAGCAGGGATCGGGATCCCTTGAATGAGCAGTTCTTC.

This chain joins TRBV27 and TRBJ2-7; no clear D. The CDR3 loop spans 14 amino acids. Germline-derived CDR1 and CDR2 are MNHEY and SMNVEV (reference sequence). V lost 6 bases to trimming and J lost 4 bases, with 16 bases between them. In DNA form, the CDR3 reads TGTGCCAGCAGCTCCGAAAGGAGAGGTTACGAGCAGTACTTC. Its translation is CASSSERRGYEQYF.

This clonotype occurred many times. This chain uses TRBV12-3 or TRBV12-4 with TRBJ1-5; D is uncertain. CDR3 length: 14 residues. V dropped 6 bases and J dropped 1 base, with 10 bases sitting between them. The CDR3 bases are TGTGCCAGCAGCTTTACACAAAGCAATCAGCCCCAGCATTTT. This translates into CASSFTQSNQPQHF.

This clonotype was counted between two and nine times. The chain carries TRBV5-1 and TRBJ2-2; 7 bases map to TRBD1. The CDR3 covers 17 residues. Germline CDR1 SGHRS, CDR2 YFSETQ. The junction had 12 bases not matched to a gene; V was cut back by 1 base and J by 6 bases. The CDR3: CASSLSRQGRVSGELFF. The CDR3 bases are TGCGCCAGCAGCTTGTCCCGACAGGGTAGAGTGTCCGGGGAGCTGTTTTTT.

This clonotype was seen a few times. The chain carries TRBV30 and TRBJ1-2; TRBD1 is a possible D gene (5 bases). Trimming cost V 3 bases and J 4 bases, with 6 bases left between them. This CDR3 comprises 11 residues. Germline loops: CDR1 GTSNPN, CDR2 SVGIG (reference sequence). This chain's CDR3 is CAWSGGYGYTF. The DNA of the CDR3 is TGTGCCTGGAGCGGGGGCTATGGCTACACCTTC.

The chain links TRBV4-1 to TRBJ1-1; the D gene is possibly TRBD1 (5 bases). The CDR3 totals 14 residues. Germline-derived CDR1 and CDR2 are MGHRA and YSYEKL. V was cut by 6 bases and J by 2 bases, with 13 bases left in between. The DNA for the CDR3 is TGCGCCAGCAGTCCTGTGGGGCTAAACACTGAAGCTTTCTTT. Its translation is CASSPVGLNTEAFF.

This clonotype was seen only once. This may arise from a read error, as a much more abundant clone is one base away. This sequence joins TRBV5-1 and TRBJ1-2; unclear D gene. The CDR3 is 13 residues long. V was shortened by 6 bases and J by 3 bases, with 12 bases between the two germline ends. The germline gives CDR1 SGHRS, CDR2 YFSETQ. CDR3 nucleotides: TGCGCCAGCAACTTCCTCTTCGACTATGGCTACACCTTC. This translates into CASNFLFDYGYTF.